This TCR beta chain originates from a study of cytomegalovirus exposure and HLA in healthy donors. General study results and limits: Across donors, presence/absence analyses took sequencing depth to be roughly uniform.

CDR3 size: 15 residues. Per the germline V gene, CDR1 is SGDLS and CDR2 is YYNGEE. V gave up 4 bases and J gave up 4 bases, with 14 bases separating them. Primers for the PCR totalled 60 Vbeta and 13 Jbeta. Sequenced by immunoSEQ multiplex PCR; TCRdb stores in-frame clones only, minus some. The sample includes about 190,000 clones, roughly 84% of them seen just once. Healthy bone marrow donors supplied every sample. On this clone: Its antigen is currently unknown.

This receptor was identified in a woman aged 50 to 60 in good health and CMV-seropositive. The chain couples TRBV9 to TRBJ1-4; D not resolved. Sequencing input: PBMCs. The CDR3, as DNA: TGTGCCAGCAGCCCCCGGGGAGGGAGTAATGAAAAACTGTTTTTT. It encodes CASSPRGGSNEKLFF. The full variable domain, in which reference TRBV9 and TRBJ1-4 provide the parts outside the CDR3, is DSGVTQTPKHLITATGQRVTLRCSPRSGDLSVYWYQQSLDQGLQFLIQYYNGEERAKGNILERFSAQQFPDLHSELNLSSLELGDSALYFCASSPRGGSNEKLFFGSGTQLSVL.